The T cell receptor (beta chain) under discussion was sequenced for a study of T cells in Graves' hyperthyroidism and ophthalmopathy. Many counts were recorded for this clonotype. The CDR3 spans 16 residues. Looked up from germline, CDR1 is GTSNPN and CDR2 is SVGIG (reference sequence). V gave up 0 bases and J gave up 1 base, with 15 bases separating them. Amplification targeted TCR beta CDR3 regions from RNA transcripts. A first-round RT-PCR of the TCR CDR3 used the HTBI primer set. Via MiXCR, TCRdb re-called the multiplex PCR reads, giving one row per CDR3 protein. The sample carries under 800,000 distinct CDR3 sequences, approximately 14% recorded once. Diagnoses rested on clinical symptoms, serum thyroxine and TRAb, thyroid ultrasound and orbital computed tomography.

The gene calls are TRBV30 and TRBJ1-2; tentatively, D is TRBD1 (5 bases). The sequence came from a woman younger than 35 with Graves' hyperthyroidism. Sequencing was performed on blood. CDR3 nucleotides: TGTGCCTGGAGTGTATGGGGCACAGCCTATAACTATGGCTACACCTTC. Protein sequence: CAWSVWGTAYNYGYTF.